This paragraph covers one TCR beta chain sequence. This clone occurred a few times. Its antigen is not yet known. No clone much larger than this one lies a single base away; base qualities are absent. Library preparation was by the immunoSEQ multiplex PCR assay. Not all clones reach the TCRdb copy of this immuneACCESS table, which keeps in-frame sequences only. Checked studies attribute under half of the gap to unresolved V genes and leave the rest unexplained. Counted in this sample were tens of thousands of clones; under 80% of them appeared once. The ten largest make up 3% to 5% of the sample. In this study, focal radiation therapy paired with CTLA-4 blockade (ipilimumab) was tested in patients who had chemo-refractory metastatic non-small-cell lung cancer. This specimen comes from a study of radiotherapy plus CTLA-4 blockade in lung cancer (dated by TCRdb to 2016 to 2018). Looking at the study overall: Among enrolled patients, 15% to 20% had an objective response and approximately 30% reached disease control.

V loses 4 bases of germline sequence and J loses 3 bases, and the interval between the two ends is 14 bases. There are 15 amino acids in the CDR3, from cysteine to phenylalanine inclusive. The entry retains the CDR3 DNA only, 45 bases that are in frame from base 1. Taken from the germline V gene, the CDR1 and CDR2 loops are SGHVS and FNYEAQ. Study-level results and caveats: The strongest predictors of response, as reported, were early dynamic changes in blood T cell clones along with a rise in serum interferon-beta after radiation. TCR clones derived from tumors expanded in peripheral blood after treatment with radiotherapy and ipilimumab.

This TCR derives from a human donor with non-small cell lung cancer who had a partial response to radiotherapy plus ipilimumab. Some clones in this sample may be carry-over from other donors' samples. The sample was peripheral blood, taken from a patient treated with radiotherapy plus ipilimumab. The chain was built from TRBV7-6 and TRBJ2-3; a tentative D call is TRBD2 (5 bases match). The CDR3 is CASSSSTGMTDTQYF. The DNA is TGTGCCAGCAGCTCAAGTACCGGGATGACAGATACGCAGTATTTT.